A single sample is the source of the 13 T cell receptor beta chains below, sequenced in a study of blood T cell repertoires in COVID-19. Using immunoSEQ multiplex PCR, the repertoire was profiled, and TCRdb retains in-frame clones only, with some absent. Of 250,000 to 300,000 clones detected, approximately 90% appear once; the ten largest clones hold roughly 7%. What was sequenced was peripheral blood. The receptors shown here come from a woman younger than 45 who had recovered from COVID-19.

The chain uses TRBV7-7 and TRBJ2-3; TRBD2 agrees at 7 bases. J lost 0 bases, V lost 10 bases, and 10 bases had no gene match. The CDR3 is made up of 15 amino acids. Per the germline V gene, CDR1 is SSHAT and CDR2 is FNYEAQ (reference sequence). The CDR3, as DNA: TGTGCCAACCGGACTAGACCGGGGAGCACAGATACGCAGTATTTT. It translates to CANRTRPGSTDTQYF.

The gene calls are TRBV20-1 and TRBJ2-3; D is possibly TRBD2 (5 bases). This CDR3 comprises 11 residues. With 3 bases removed from V and 4 bases from J, the gap between germline ends came to 5 bases. CDR1 and CDR2 from the germline V gene are DFQATT and SNEGSKA (reference sequence). The CDR3, as DNA: TGCAGTGCTAGCGGGGCAGATACGCAGTATTTT. Protein product: CSASGADTQYF.

The chain uses TRBV9 and TRBJ1-3; D might be TRBD1 (6 bases). Germline CDR1 and CDR2: SGDLS and YYNGEE. The CDR3 is 15 amino acids. With 3 bases removed from V and 0 bases from J, the gap between germline ends came to 10 bases. The DNA for the CDR3 is TGTGCCAGCAGCGCAAGGGGGACCTCTGGAAACACCATATATTTT. Its translation: CASSARGTSGNTIYF.

The genes are TRBV25-1 and TRBJ1-2; D is unresolved. Germline CDR1 MGHDK, CDR2 SYGVNS. With 1 base removed from V and 5 bases from J, the gap between germline ends came to 11 bases. There are 14 residues in the CDR3. Here the CDR3 reads CASSELSSGYGYTF. The CDR3 DNA follows: TGTGCCAGCAGTGAATTAAGTTCGGGGTATGGCTACACCTTC.

The rearrangement joins TRBV4-2 to TRBJ2-3; 7 nucleotides match TRBD2. V lost 4 bases and J lost 1; bases outside the gene matches: 5. The length of the CDR3 is 15 residues. The germline V gene has CDR1 LGHNA and CDR2 YNFKEQ. The CDR3 loop reads CASSRLAGGTDTQYF. The CDR3 DNA reads as TGTGCCAGCAGCCGTCTGGCGGGGGGCACAGATACGCAGTATTTT.

The rearrangement joins TRBV5-8 to TRBJ1-5, with TRBD1 matching 7 bases. Trimming at V came to 0 bases and at J to 16 bases, leaving 13 bases not matched to a gene. The CDR3 is made up of 14 amino acids. In germline, CDR1 is SGHTS, CDR2 YDEGEE. The CDR3 nucleotides read TGTGCCAGCAGCTTGGGACAGGGAACCCGCGACGGTCATTTT. This gives the protein CASSLGQGTRDGHF. Combining the CDR3 with reference TRBV5-8 and TRBJ1-5 gives the whole variable domain EAGVTQSPTHLIKTRGQQATLRCSPISGHTSVYWYQQALGLGLQFLLWYDEGEERNRGNFPPRFSGRQFPNYSSELNVNALELEDSALYLCASSLGQGTRDGHFGDGTRLSIL.

This clone was observed a few times. The chain couples TRBV6-6 to TRBJ2-7, with 8 bases fitting TRBD1. The germline V gene has CDR1 MNHNY and CDR2 SVGAGI (reference sequence). This CDR3 is built from 16 residues. The V gene end was trimmed by 9 bases and the J gene end by 3 bases; junction bases not matched to a gene: 16. The CDR3 region has the DNA TGTGCCAGTAGGAACACCGGGACAGGAATCAACTACGAGCAGTACTTC. This translates into CASRNTGTGINYEQYF.

This chain links TRBV6-1 with TRBJ2-7; no clear D. CDR1 and CDR2 from the germline V gene are MNHNS and SASEGT. The V gene lost 2 bases and the J gene lost 2 bases, with 13 bases spanning the gap. This CDR3 has 15 amino acids. For the CDR3, the DNA is TGTGCCAGCAGTGAAATGGCCAGATTCCCCTACGAGCAGTACTTC. Translating gives CASSEMARFPYEQYF.

CDR3 region: CASGTSGADTQYF. The CDR3 DNA reads TGTGCTAGTGGCACTTCAGGGGCAGATACGCAGTATTTT. The chain couples TRBV12-5 to TRBJ2-3, with D perhaps TRBD1 (6 bases). This CDR3 has 13 amino acids. Germline CDR1 is LGHNT and CDR2 is FRNRAP. V was trimmed by 6 bases and J by 4 bases, leaving 11 bases between them.

DNA of the CDR3: TGTGCTAGTGGTTTGGGAGTATCGGCGGAGGCCGGGGAGCTGTTTTTT. Translated: CASGLGVSAEAGELFF. The J gene is TRBJ2-2, the V gene TRBV12-5; tentatively, D is TRBD2 (5 bases). Germline-derived CDR1 and CDR2 are LGHNT and FRNRAP. Trimming pared 1 base from V and 6 bases from J, leaving 15 bases between. The CDR3 contains 16 residues.

The rearrangement uses TRBV7-9 and TRBJ2-7; 10 nucleotides match TRBD1. This CDR3 has 15 residues. V trimming: 0 bases; J trimming: 5 bases; junction bases outside the gene matches: 4. Germline values: CDR1 SEHNR, CDR2 FQNEAQ (reference sequence). Written as DNA, the CDR3 is TGTGCCAGCAGCTTAGCGGGACAGGGGAATGACGAGCAGTACTTC. It is translated as CASSLAGQGNDEQYF. The full variable domain, rest sourced from reference TRBV7-9 and TRBJ2-7, is DTGVSQNPRHKITKRGQNVTFRCDPISEHNRLYWYRQTLGQGPEFLTYFQNEAQLEKSRLLSDRFSAERPKGSFSTLEIQRTEQGDSAMYLCASSLAGQGNDEQYFGPGTRLTVT.

The chain couples TRBV5-1 to TRBJ1-3; weak D call: TRBD1 (5 bases). Trimming removed 6 bases at V and 3 bases at J, with 19 bases between. The germline CDR1 and CDR2 sequences are SGHRS and YFSETQ. This CDR3 region has 16 residues. Here the CDR3 reads CASTRGTATLGNTIYF. The CDR3, as DNA: TGCGCCAGCACCCGTGGGACTGCAACCCTTGGAAACACCATATATTTT.

This sequence joins TRBV9 and TRBJ2-3, with a tentative D call TRBD2 (6 bases). Germline CDR1 and CDR2: SGDLS and YYNGEE. Trimming took off 3 bases at V and 0 bases at J, with 11 bases between the two ends. This CDR3 is 15 amino acids long. CDR3 protein: CASSATGLSTDTQYF. The DNA of the CDR3 is TGTGCCAGCAGCGCCACGGGACTGAGCACAGATACGCAGTATTTT.